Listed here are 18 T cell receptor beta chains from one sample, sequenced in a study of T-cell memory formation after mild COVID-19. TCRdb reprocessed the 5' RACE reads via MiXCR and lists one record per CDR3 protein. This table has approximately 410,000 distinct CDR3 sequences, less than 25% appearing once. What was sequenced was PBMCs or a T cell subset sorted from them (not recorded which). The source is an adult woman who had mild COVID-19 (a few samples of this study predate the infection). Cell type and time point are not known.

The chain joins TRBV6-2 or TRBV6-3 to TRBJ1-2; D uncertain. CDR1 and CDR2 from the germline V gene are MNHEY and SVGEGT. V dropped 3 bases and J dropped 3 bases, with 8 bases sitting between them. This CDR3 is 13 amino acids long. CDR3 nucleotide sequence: TGTGCCAGCAGTTATAAAGTATACTATGGCTACACCTTC. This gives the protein CASSYKVYYGYTF.

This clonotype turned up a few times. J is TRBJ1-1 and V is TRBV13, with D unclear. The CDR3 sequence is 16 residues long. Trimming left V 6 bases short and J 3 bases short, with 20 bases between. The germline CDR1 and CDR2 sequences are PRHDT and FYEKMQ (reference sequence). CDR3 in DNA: TGTGCCAGCAGTCGTTTGACCTCTCTTGCTGACACTGAAGCTTTCTTT. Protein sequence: CASSRLTSLADTEAFF. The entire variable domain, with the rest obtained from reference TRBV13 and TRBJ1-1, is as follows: AAGVIQSPRHLIKEKRETATLKCYPIPRHDTVYWYQQGPGQDPQFLISFYEKMQSDKGSIPDRFSAQQFSDYHSELNMSSLELGDSALYFCASSRLTSLADTEAFFGQGTRLTVV.

CDR3 DNA sequence: TGCGCCAGCAGCTTTACGCGACTAGCGGCCTACGAGCAGTACTTC. Translated: CASSFTRLAAYEQYF. The genes are TRBV5-1 and TRBJ2-7; 9 bases match TRBD2. The germline V gene has CDR1 SGHRS and CDR2 YFSETQ. Trimming cost V 2 bases and J 2 bases; bases outside gene matches: 5. CDR3 length: 15 residues.

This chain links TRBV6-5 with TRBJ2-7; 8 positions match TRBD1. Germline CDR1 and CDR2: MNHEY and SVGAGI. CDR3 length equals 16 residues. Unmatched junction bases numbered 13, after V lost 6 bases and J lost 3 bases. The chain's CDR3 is CASRPKGQGNIYEQYF. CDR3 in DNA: TGTGCCAGCAGGCCAAAAGGACAGGGAAATATCTACGAGCAGTACTTC.

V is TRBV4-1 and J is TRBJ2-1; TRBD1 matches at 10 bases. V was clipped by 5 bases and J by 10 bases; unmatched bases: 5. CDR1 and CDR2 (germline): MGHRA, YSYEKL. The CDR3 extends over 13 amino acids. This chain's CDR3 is CASSYDRGHEQFF. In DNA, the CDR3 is TGCGCCAGCAGCTACGACAGGGGGCACGAGCAGTTCTTC.

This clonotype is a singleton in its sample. CDR3 nucleotides: TGTGCCAGTACAAGGGGGGCTCTGAACACCGGGGAGCTGTTTTTT. Translating it yields CASTRGALNTGELFF. The chain combines TRBV19 with TRBJ2-2; either TRBD1 or TRBD2 may supply D (6 bases each). Germline loops: CDR1 LNHDA, CDR2 SQIVND (reference sequence). The CDR3 is 15 amino acids. The V end lost 7 bases, the J end lost 1 base, and 13 bases lay between the germline ends. Supplemented by reference TRBV19 and TRBJ2-2, the full variable domain reads DGGITQSPKYLFRKEGQNVTLSCEQNLNHDAMYWYRQDPGQGLRLIYYSQIVNDFQKGDIAEGYSVSREKKESFPLTVTSAQKNPTAFYLCASTRGALNTGELFFGEGSRLTVL.

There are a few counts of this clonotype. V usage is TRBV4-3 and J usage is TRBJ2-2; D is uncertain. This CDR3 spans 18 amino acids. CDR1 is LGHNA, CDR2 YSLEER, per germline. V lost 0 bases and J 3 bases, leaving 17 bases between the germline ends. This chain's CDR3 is CASSQDRLGLRDTGELFF. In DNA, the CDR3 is TGCGCCAGCAGCCAAGATCGATTAGGGCTACGGGACACCGGGGAGCTGTTTTTT.

In nucleotides, the CDR3 is TGTGCCAGCAGTTACGCGACAGGGAGGGTCACTGAAGCTTTCTTT. Amino acids: CASSYATGRVTEAFF. This sequence joins TRBV6-5 and TRBJ1-1, with 7 bases lining up with TRBD1. Germline V lookup: CDR1 MNHEY, CDR2 SVGAGI. The CDR3 sequence is 15 residues long. The J segment lost 4 bases and the V segment lost 2 bases, leaving 7 bases of the junction unmatched.

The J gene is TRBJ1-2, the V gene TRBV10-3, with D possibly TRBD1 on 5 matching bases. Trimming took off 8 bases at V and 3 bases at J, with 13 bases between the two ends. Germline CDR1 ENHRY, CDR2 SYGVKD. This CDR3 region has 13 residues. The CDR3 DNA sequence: TGTGCCATCCGGCAGGGATGGGACTATGGCTACACCTTC. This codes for CAIRQGWDYGYTF.

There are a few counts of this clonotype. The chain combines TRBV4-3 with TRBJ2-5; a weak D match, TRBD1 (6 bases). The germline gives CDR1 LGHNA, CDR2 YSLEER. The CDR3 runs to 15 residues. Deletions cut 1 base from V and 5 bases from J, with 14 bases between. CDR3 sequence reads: CASSQALATGETQYF. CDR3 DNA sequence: TGCGCCAGCAGCCAAGCCCTAGCAACAGGGGAGACCCAGTACTTC.

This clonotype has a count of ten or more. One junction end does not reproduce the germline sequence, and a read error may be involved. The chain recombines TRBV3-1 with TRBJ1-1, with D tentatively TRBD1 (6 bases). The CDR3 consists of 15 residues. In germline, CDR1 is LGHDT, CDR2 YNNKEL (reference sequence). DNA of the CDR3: TGTGCCAGCAGGCAAGATTCAGGGGTGTACACTGAAGCTTTCTTT. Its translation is CASRQDSGVYTEAFF.

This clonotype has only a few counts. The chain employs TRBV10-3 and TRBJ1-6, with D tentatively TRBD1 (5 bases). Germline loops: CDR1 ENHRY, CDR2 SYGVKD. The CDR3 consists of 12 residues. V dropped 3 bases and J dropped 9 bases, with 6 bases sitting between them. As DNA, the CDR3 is TGTGCCATCAGTGACGGGGGTTCACCCCTCCACTTT. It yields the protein CAISDGGSPLHF.

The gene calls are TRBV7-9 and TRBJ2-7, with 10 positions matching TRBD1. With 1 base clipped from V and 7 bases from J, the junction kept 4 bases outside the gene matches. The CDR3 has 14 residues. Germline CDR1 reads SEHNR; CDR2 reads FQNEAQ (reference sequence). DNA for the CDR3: TGTGCCAGCAGCTTAGGGACAGGGGGTGAGGAGCAGTACTTC. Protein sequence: CASSLGTGGEEQYF.

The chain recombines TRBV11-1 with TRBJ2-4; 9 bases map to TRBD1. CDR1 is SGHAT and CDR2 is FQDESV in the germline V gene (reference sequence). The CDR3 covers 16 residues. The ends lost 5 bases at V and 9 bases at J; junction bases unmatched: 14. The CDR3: CASSPGWGTGTTIQYF. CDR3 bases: TGTGCCAGCAGCCCCGGTTGGGGGACAGGGACGACCATTCAGTACTTC.

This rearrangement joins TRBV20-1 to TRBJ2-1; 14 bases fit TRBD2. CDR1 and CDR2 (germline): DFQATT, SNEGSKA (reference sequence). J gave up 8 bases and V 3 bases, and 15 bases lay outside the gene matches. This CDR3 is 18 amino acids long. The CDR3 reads CSARDGTSGSLWADEQFF. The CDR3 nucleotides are TGCAGTGCTAGGGACGGGACTAGCGGGAGCTTGTGGGCCGATGAGCAGTTCTTC.

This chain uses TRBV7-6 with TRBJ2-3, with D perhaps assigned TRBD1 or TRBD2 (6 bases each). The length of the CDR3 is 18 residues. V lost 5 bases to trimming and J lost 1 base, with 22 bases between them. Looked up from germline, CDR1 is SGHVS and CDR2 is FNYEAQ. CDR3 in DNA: TGTGCCAGCAGCCCGGGGGCTATCCTTTTTGTCGGCACAGATACGCAGTATTTT. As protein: CASSPGAILFVGTDTQYF.

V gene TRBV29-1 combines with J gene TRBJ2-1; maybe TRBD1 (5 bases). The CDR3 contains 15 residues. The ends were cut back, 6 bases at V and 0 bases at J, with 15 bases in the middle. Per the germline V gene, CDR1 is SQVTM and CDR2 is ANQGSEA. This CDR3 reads CSVLTDLSSYNEQFF. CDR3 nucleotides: TGCAGCGTGTTGACAGACTTGAGCTCCTACAATGAGCAGTTCTTC.

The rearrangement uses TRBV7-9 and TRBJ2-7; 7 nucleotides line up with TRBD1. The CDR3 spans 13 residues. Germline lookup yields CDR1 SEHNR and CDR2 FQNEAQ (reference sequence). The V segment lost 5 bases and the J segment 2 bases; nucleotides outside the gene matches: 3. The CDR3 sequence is CASSQQGTYEQYF. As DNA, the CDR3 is TGTGCCAGCAGCCAACAGGGGACCTACGAGCAGTACTTC.